This TCR beta chain was captured in a study of circulating CD8 cells and anti-PD-1 response in melanoma. Study-level background: Treatment was intravenous nivolumab at 3 mg/kg every 2 weeks.

In its sample, this clonotype ranks as large. Antigen: not known. V lost 4 bases, J lost 0 bases, and 4 bases lay in between. Germline V lookup: CDR1 LNHDA, CDR2 SQIVND (reference sequence). The CDR3 runs to 12 residues. Using around 15 ng of total RNA, TCR libraries were made with the QIAseq Immune Repertoire TCR panel. TCRdb recomputed calls from the reads with MiXCR, one row per CDR3 protein. The table includes some 560 distinct CDR3 sequences, 6.5% to 8.5% detected once. Four subsets defined by PD-1 and/or TIGIT were sorted from live CD3+CD8+TCRalphabeta+ cells. Study results and caveats: TIGIT repertoires were least diverse, DNEG repertoires most diverse. Subset repertoires were largely private at M1, with under 7.5% shared.

The sequencing here drew on CD8+ T cells from PBMCs, taken at baseline or after one month of anti-PD-1 therapy (not recorded which). The sequence came from a human donor with melanoma. This chain joins TRBV19 and TRBJ2-7; D call uncertain. The DNA of the CDR3 is TGTGCCAGTAGTAGGGGCTCCTACGAGCAGTACTTC. Protein sequence: CASSRGSYEQYF.